This T cell receptor (beta chain) was found in a study of cytomegalovirus exposure and HLA in healthy donors. Study-wide context: Inside one of the first data releases sat about 85 million unique TCRs taken from HLA-typed donors.

Study-level points and caveats: Earlier findings revealed that most TCR beta V segments proved productive either about 90% or about 30% of the time. V segments that were indistinguishable, TRBV6-2 and TRBV6-3 among them, were omitted from analysis. It was 150 or so TCR beta chains that were listed as cytomegalovirus-associated.

This clone is a singleton in its sample. Its antigen is currently unknown. Trimming took 6 bases from V and 4 from J; bases not matched to a gene: 5. Germline V gives CDR1 WNHNN, CDR2 SYGVQD (reference sequence). The CDR3 extends over 14 amino acids. The PCR used 60 Vbeta and 13 Jbeta primers. Profiling relied on immunoSEQ multiplex PCR, and the TCRdb table lists in-frame clones only, not all of them. The sample lists some 220,000 clones; around 80% were seen once. This sequence originates from a boy aged 5-17 years in good health and CMV-seronegative. The sequenced sample was PBMCs. The V gene is TRBV10-1, the J gene TRBJ1-2; 10 bases line up with TRBD1. CDR3 nucleotide sequence: TGCGCCAGCAGCCGGGACAGGGGACCCTATGGCTACACCTTC. Encoded protein: CASSRDRGPYGYTF.